Following are 9 T cell receptor beta chains from one sample sequenced in a study of blood T cell repertoires in COVID-19 (dated by TCRdb to 2018 to 2020). Library preparation used the immunoSEQ multiplex PCR assay. As stored in TCRdb, this immuneACCESS dataset retains in-frame rearrangements with V and J assigned. A fraction of the clones does not appear; measured against another copy, unresolved V genes explain less than half of the discrepancy, and the remainder lacks a known reason. For this sample there are 85,000 to 100,000 clones; approximately 85% appear just once. The top ten clonotypes cover 18% of the sample. The specimen was peripheral blood. These receptors all stem from a woman older than 75 with active or convalescent COVID-19.

The rearrangement joins TRBV6-6 to TRBJ2-5; D possibly corresponds to TRBD1 (5 bases). The CDR3 loop spans 12 amino acids. The V and J ends lost 5 bases and 4 bases respectively, with 8 bases between them. Germline assignment: CDR1 MNHNY and CDR2 SVGAGI (reference sequence). CDR3 in DNA: TGTGCCAGCAGTGCAGGGCCAGAGACCCAGTACTTC. Protein: CASSAGPETQYF.

This chain joins TRBV11-3 and TRBJ2-4; tentatively, D is TRBD1 (7 bases). V was trimmed by 1 base and J by 12 bases, leaving 13 bases between them. In germline, CDR1 is SGHNT, CDR2 YENEEA. CDR3 length: 13 amino acids. CDR3 loop: CASSLGPRGAQYF. The DNA for the CDR3 is TGTGCCAGCAGCTTAGGTCCCAGGGGGGCTCAGTACTTC.

The CDR3 region is CASSIPGQGSYEQYF. In DNA, the CDR3 is TGTGCCAGTAGTATACCGGGACAGGGTTCCTACGAGCAGTACTTC. The chain links TRBV19 to TRBJ2-7, with 9 bases that match TRBD1. Germline-derived CDR1 and CDR2 are LNHDA and SQIVND (reference sequence). V shed 2 bases and J 1 base; nucleotides not matched to a gene: 3. CDR3 length: 15 amino acids.

This clone came up once. This chain links TRBV4-3 with TRBJ1-2, with a possible D match to TRBD1 (5 bases). The CDR3 is made up of 15 amino acids. Germline CDR1 is LGHNA and CDR2 is YSLEER. V lost 1 base and J 1 base, leaving 10 bases between the germline ends. For the CDR3, the DNA is TGCGCCAGCAGCCAAGGGCAGGGATTTAACTATGGCTACACCTTC. Encoded protein: CASSQGQGFNYGYTF.

In DNA, the CDR3 is TGTGCCAGCAGCTTCGCGGGAAGAACTGGAAACACCATATATTTT. Translating it yields CASSFAGRTGNTIYF. V is TRBV5-4 and J is TRBJ1-3, with no clear D. The CDR3 covers 15 residues. Germline CDR1 SGHNT, CDR2 YYREEE (reference sequence). V lost 2 bases, J lost 2 bases, and 11 bases lay in between.

This clone was seen more than once but under ten times. One end of the junction does not line up with germline, which may come from a read error. This chain connects TRBV5-1 to TRBJ2-1; maybe TRBD2 (6 bases). The length of the CDR3 is 14 residues. CDR1 and CDR2 from the germline V gene are SGHRS and YFSETQ. CDR3 sequence (DNA): TGTGCCAGCAGCCGGGACGGCGGGAACAATGAGCAGTTCTTC. It translates to CASSRDGGNNEQFF.

The table lists this clone with a few counts. J is TRBJ1-5 and V is TRBV9; D is possibly TRBD1 (6 bases). Germline CDR1 is SGDLS and CDR2 is YYNGEE. CDR3 length: 16 amino acids. The V and J ends lost 0 bases and 9 bases respectively, with 19 bases between them. CDR3 DNA: TGTGCCAGCAGCGTAGAGGGGGATCACAACCATACGCCCCAGCATTTT. Translating it yields CASSVEGDHNHTPQHF. Variable domain in full (rest from reference TRBV9 and TRBJ1-5): DSGVTQTPKHLITATGQRVTLRCSPRSGDLSVYWYQQSLDQGLQFLIQYYNGEERAKGNILERFSAQQFPDLHSELNLSSLELGDSALYFCASSVEGDHNHTPQHFGDGTRLSIL.

V and J are TRBV19 and TRBJ2-5; weak D call: TRBD2 (6 bases). Germline V gene data show CDR1 as LNHDA and CDR2 as SQIVND (reference sequence). The CDR3 length is 13 residues. The V and J ends lost 1 base and 3 bases respectively, with 6 bases between them. The CDR3 region is CASSIAGEETQYF. The CDR3 DNA is TGTGCCAGTAGTATAGCGGGAGAAGAGACCCAGTACTTC.

The rearrangement uses TRBV27 and TRBJ2-7; 7 nucleotides match TRBD2. V was pared by 7 bases and J by 4 bases, with 7 bases of the junction left unmatched. The CDR3 extends over 13 amino acids. Germline V gene lookup returns CDR1 MNHEY and CDR2 SMNVEV (reference sequence). CDR3 residues: CASMGGRGYEQYF. In nucleotides, the CDR3 is TGTGCCAGCATGGGCGGGAGAGGGTACGAGCAGTACTTC.